A selection of T cell receptor beta chains follows, all from one sample in a study of blood T cell repertoires in COVID-19. Assay: immunoSEQ multiplex PCR; the TCRdb copy retains only in-frame clones and omits some. Found here are 50,000 or so clones, about 83% of them singletons; the top ten hold 16%. Sequencing was carried out using peripheral blood. These receptors were obtained from a man aged 40-49 years with acute or convalescent COVID-19. CDR3s include the opening cysteine and the closing phenylalanine or tryptophan. A D gene is named only where the DNA matches it firmly. The size field is filled for only some rows; it gives once, few, many or a size class.

TRBD2	TRBV25-1	TRBJ2-5	once	TGTGCCAGCAGTTCTAGCGGTCTCCGGGCAGAGACCCAGTACTTC	CASSSSGLRAETQYF
TRBD1	TRBV6-5	TRBJ1-1	NA	TGTGCCAGCAGGGGACAGATTGAAGCTTTCTTT	CASRGQIEAFF
TRBD1	TRBV7-9	TRBJ1-2	NA	TGTGCCAGCAGCTCAACAGGGGGCAACTATGGCTACACCTTC	CASSSTGGNYGYTF
NA	TRBV19	TRBJ1-1	NA	TGTGCCAGTATGCTCCCGGGGATCGGTACTGAAGCTTTCTTT	CASMLPGIGTEAFF
TRBD1	TRBV4-1	TRBJ1-2	NA	TGCGCCAGCAGCCAAGGACAGGGAGGACCTACGAAAGGTGGCTACACCTTC	CASSQGQGGPTKGGYTF
TRBD1	TRBV5-1	TRBJ1-6	few	TGCGCCAGCAGCTTGGGTGGGACAGGGCCGATCTCCTATAATTCACCCCTCCACTTT	CASSLGGTGPISYNSPLHF
TRBD1	TRBV5-1	TRBJ1-2	NA	TGCGCCAGCAGCACCTGGACAGGCTCCTATGGCTACACCTTC	CASSTWTGSYGYTF
NA	TRBV27	TRBJ2-1	once	TGTGCCAGCCGTCGGCAGGGCTCCTACAATGAGCAGTTCTTC	CASRRQGSYNEQFF
TRBD2	TRBV2	TRBJ2-7	NA	TGTGCCAGCAGTGAGACTAGCGGGAGAGTCTACGAGCAGTACTTC	CASSETSGRVYEQYF
TRBD1	TRBV5-1	TRBJ2-7	NA	TGCGCCAGCCGAGACAGGGGTAAGCGCGAGCAGTACTTC	CASRDRGKREQYF
TRBD1	TRBV30	TRBJ1-3	NA	TGTGCCTGGAGTGTGTTGGGACAGGGGCGATTCTCTGGAAACACCATATATTTT	CAWSVLGQGRFSGNTIYF
TRBD1	TRBV24-1	TRBJ2-5	NA	TGTGCCACCAGTGATTTTAAGGGGGCGCGAGAGACCCAGTACTTC	CATSDFKGARETQYF
TRBD1	TRBV6-5	TRBJ2-5	NA	TGTGCCAGCAGTTATCGCACAGGGGGGGAGACCCAGTACTTC	CASSYRTGGETQYF
NA	TRBV19	TRBJ1-3	NA	TGTGCCATCTCTCAGGGGATCTCTGGAAACACCATATATTTT	CAISQGISGNTIYF
NA	TRBV12-3/TRBV12-4	TRBJ1-4	NA	TGTGCCAGCAGTTACCAATTAGGAGAACTGTTTTTT	CASSYQLGELFF
NA	TRBV5-1	TRBJ1-4	NA	TGCGCCAGCAGCTTGGTATCAGGGCGGTCTGAAAAACTGTTTTTT	CASSLVSGRSEKLFF
NA	TRBV19	TRBJ2-7	NA	TGTGCCAGTAGTCCCCAGGGGCGGACAAACTACGAGCAGTACTTC	CASSPQGRTNYEQYF
NA	TRBV24-1	TRBJ2-2	NA	TGTGCCACCAGTGACCCCGGACAGGGCGGGGGCGGGGAGCTGTTTTTT	CATSDPGQGGGGELFF
NA	TRBV11-3	TRBJ1-6	NA	TGTGCCAGCAGCTTACCAGGGTCAGGGTCACCCCTCCACTTT	CASSLPGSGSPLHF
NA	TRBV9	TRBJ1-4	once	TGTGCCAGCAGCGTTGGGCACAGATCAGGGGAAAAACTGTTTTTT	CASSVGHRSGEKLFF